The 5 T cell receptor beta chains below all came from one sample that was sequenced in a study of blood T cells in healthy people across ages. A sample-barcoded 5' primer and a J-beta primer mix were used in a second PCR of roughly 7 to 11 cycles. MiXCR, applied by TCRdb to the 5' RACE reads, yields one record per CDR3 protein. Of about 1.5 million distinct CDR3 sequences in the sample, approximately 42% were seen once. Specimen: blood. These receptors originate from a woman between 18 and 30 years old in good health.

This rearrangement joins TRBV20-1 to TRBJ2-1, with 14 bases lining up with TRBD2. Germline assignment: CDR1 DFQATT and CDR2 SNEGSKA (reference sequence). This CDR3 region has 12 residues. J gave up 13 bases and V 6 bases, and 5 bases lay outside the gene matches. The CDR3 reads CSAAGTSGGQFF. The CDR3 DNA reads TGCAGTGCAGCCGGGACTAGCGGGGGCCAGTTCTTC.

This chain links TRBV15 with TRBJ2-1, with TRBD2 matching 13 bases. CDR1 LNHNV and CDR2 YYDKDF come from the germline V gene (reference sequence). With 0 bases clipped from V and 2 bases from J, the junction kept 10 bases outside the gene matches. The CDR3 has 20 amino acids. The CDR3 bases are TGTGCCACCAGCAGAGATGGGCCCAGGACTAGCGGGGGCCCCTACAATGAGCAGTTCTTC. It encodes CATSRDGPRTSGGPYNEQFF.

Comment on this clonotype: At one of its ends the junction is not consistent with the germline gene, which may arise from a read error. The chain links TRBV7-8 to TRBJ1-5, with D unresolved. Germline loops: CDR1 SGHVS, CDR2 FQNEAQ. This CDR3 has 15 amino acids. CDR3 sequence: CASSSSPNAAQHQHF. In nucleotides, the CDR3 is TGTGCCAGCAGCTCAAGTCCTAACGCGGCTCAGCACCAGCATTTT.

There are a few counts of this clonotype. The chain links TRBV7-2 to TRBJ2-1, with D unresolved. Trimming took off 5 bases at V and 10 bases at J, with 18 bases between the two ends. This CDR3 spans 14 amino acids. Germline V gene lookup returns CDR1 SGHTA and CDR2 FQGNSA. The CDR3 loop reads CASSVVDRTVEQFF. The CDR3 region has the DNA TGTGCCAGCAGCGTAGTCGACCGAACTGTCGAGCAGTTCTTC. Variable domain in full (rest from reference TRBV7-2 and TRBJ2-1): GAGVSQSPSNKVTEKGKDVELRCDPISGHTALYWYRQSLGQGLEFLIYFQGNSAPDKSGLPSDRFSAERTGGSVSTLTIQRTQQEDSAVYLCASSVVDRTVEQFFGPGTRLTVL.

This clonotype was observed at least ten times. This chain uses TRBV4-1 with TRBJ2-7; D is perhaps TRBD1 (6 bases). Germline CDR1 MGHRA, CDR2 YSYEKL. V dropped 4 bases and J dropped 0 bases, with 10 bases sitting between them. The CDR3 is 14 amino acids. The CDR3 here is CASSLRTASYEQYF. CDR3 coding DNA: TGCGCCAGCAGCCTCCGGACAGCCTCCTACGAGCAGTACTTC.